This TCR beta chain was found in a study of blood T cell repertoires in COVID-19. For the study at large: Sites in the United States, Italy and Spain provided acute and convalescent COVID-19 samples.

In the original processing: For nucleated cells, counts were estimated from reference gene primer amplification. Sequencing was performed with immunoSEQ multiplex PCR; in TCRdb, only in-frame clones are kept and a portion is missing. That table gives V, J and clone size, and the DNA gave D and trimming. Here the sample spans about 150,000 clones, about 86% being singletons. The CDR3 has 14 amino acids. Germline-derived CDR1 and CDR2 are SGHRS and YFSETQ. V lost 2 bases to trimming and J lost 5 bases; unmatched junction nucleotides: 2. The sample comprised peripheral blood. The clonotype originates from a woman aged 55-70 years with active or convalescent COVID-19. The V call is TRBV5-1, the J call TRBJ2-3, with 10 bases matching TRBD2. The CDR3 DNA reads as TGCGCCAGCAGCTTCACTAGCGGGATAGATACGCAGTATTTT. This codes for CASSFTSGIDTQYF.